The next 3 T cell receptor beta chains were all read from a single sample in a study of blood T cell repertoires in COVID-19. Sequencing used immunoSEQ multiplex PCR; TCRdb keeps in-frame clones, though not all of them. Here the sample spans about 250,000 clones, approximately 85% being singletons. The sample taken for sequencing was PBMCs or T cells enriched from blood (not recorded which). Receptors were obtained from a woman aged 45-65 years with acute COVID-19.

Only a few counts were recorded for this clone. In DNA, the CDR3 is TGTGCCAGCAGCCCGGACATTGGCAGGGGCGATACTGAAGCTTTCTTT. It specifies CASSPDIGRGDTEAFF. V usage is TRBV5-4 and J usage is TRBJ1-1; the D gene is possibly TRBD1 (6 bases). V lost 4 bases and J lost 5, with 21 bases in between. The germline V gene has CDR1 SGHNT and CDR2 YYREEE (reference sequence). This CDR3 contains 16 residues. Together with reference TRBV5-4 and TRBJ1-1, the CDR3 gives the full variable domain: ETGVTQSPTHLIKTRGQQVTLRCSSQSGHNTVSWYQQALGQGPQFIFQYYREEENGRGNFPPRFSGLQFPNYSSELNVNALELDDSALYLCASSPDIGRGDTEAFFGQGTRLTVV.

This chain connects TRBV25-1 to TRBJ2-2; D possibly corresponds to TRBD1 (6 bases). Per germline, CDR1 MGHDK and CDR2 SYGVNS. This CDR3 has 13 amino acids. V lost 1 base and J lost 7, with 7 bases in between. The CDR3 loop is CASSEWGRGELFF. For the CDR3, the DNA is TGTGCCAGCAGTGAATGGGGGCGCGGGGAGCTGTTTTTT.

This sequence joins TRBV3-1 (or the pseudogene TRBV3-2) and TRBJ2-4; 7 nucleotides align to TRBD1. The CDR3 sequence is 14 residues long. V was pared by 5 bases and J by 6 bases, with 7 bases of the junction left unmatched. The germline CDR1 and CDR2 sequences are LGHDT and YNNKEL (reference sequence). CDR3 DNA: TGTGCCAGCAGCGACAGGGACGGGCGAAACATTCAGTACTTC. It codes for CASSDRDGRNIQYF.